This T cell receptor beta chain was observed in a study of CD8 T cells in ankylosing spondylitis. Notes on the study in general: Reports say disease-linked clones showed up significantly more in matched ankylosing spondylitis synovial fluid. In synovial fluid and blood from reactive arthritis, some motif variants were previously reported. Blood of patients with ankylosing spondylitis appeared to be characterized by a TCR beta motif of roughly eight highly homologous variants.

Making the TCR beta libraries involved quantitative 5'-RACE with molecular barcodes. MiXCR was run by TCRdb on the 5' RACE reads, yielding one entry per CDR3 protein. The data hold about 800,000 distinct CDR3 sequences, with around 11% observed a single time. This CDR3 comprises 17 residues. With V trimmed by 3 bases and J by 1 base, 9 bases remained unmatched. Germline CDR1 and CDR2: MGHRA and YSYEKL. This clonotype showed up many times. Its antigen is unknown. This chain connects TRBV4-1 to TRBJ1-5; TRBD1 aligns across 7 bases. The sequencing input was blood, either unsorted or a sorted T cell fraction (not recorded which). This receptor was obtained from a male donor with ankylosing spondylitis. DNA of the CDR3: TGCGCCAGCAGCCAGGGCTACAGGGGTCCCAGCAATCAGCCCCAGCATTTT. This encodes CASSQGYRGPSNQPQHF.